This is a list of T cell receptor beta chains from one sample in a study of T-cell reconstitution after alpha-beta-depleted transplantation in children. TCRdb fed the PCR reads into MiXCR, producing one record per CDR3 protein. Of approximately 230,000 distinct CDR3 sequences listed, 24% are singletons. The sequencing used PBMCs, mostly from graft donor cells, collected 360 days after TCRalphabeta/CD19-depleted stem cell transplant. The receptors were sampled from a female patient aged 2-10 years who had a stem cell transplant for congenital amegakaryocytic thrombocytopenia, so the T cells may come from the graft donor. Each CDR3 is given with its conserved first and last residue. Fields, in order: J gene, clone size, D gene, V gene, CDR3 DNA, CDR3 protein. The D gene is left open where the match is weak. Some rows mark clone size as missing; the rest say once, few, many or name a class of expanded clone.

j_gene: TRBJ2-3; abundance: NA; d_gene: TRBD2; v_gene: TRBV11-2; CDR3nt: TGTGCCAGCAGCTTATATTCCGTGGTTACTAGCGGGAAAACAGATACGCAGTATTTT; CDR3aa: CASSLYSVVTSGKTDTQYF
j_gene: TRBJ1-5; abundance: few; d_gene: TRBD1; v_gene: TRBV4-1; CDR3nt: TGCGCCAGCAGCCAAGAGGGTCAGGGGGCATTGAAGCCCCAGCATTTT; CDR3aa: CASSQEGQGALKPQHF
j_gene: TRBJ2-3; abundance: NA; d_gene: TRBD2; v_gene: TRBV10-3; CDR3nt: TGTGCCATCAGTGAAGGGCGCCTAGCGGGAGGGCAAACAGATACGCAGTATTTT; CDR3aa: CAISEGRLAGGQTDTQYF
j_gene: TRBJ2-2; abundance: NA; d_gene: NA; v_gene: TRBV9; CDR3nt: TGTGCCAGCAGCGTTGGGGGGAGCACCGGGGAGCTGTTTTTT; CDR3aa: CASSVGGSTGELFF
j_gene: TRBJ2-6; abundance: NA; d_gene: NA; v_gene: TRBV28; CDR3nt: TGTGCCAGCAGTACCCACGGGATCGATAAATCTGGGGCCAACGTCCTGACTTTC; CDR3aa: CASSTHGIDKSGANVLTF
j_gene: TRBJ2-1; abundance: few; d_gene: NA; v_gene: TRBV28; CDR3nt: TGTGCCAGCAGTCACGACTCCTTCAGCTCCTACAATGAGCAGTTCTTC; CDR3aa: CASSHDSFSSYNEQFF
j_gene: TRBJ1-5; abundance: NA; d_gene: NA; v_gene: TRBV4-1; CDR3nt: TGCGCCAGCAGCCCGTGGCGTAGTGATCAGCCCCAGCATTTT; CDR3aa: CASSPWRSDQPQHF
j_gene: TRBJ2-1; abundance: NA; d_gene: NA; v_gene: TRBV7-2; CDR3nt: TGTGCCAGCAGCCCACGACTAGACTATTTAAACAATGAGCAGTTCTTC; CDR3aa: CASSPRLDYLNNEQFF
j_gene: TRBJ2-3; abundance: once; d_gene: TRBD2; v_gene: TRBV20-1; CDR3nt: TGCAGTGCTACTAGCGGGAGAGTAGATACGCAGTATTTT; CDR3aa: CSATSGRVDTQYF
j_gene: TRBJ2-1; abundance: NA; d_gene: NA; v_gene: TRBV5-1; CDR3nt: TGCGCCAGCAGCTCCGAGAACTACAATGAGCAGTTCTTC; CDR3aa: CASSSENYNEQFF
j_gene: TRBJ2-5; abundance: few; d_gene: NA; v_gene: TRBV20-1; CDR3nt: TGCAGTGCGAAGTGGGGCGGACTAATGATTATGGAGACCCAGTACTTC; CDR3aa: CSAKWGGLMIMETQYF
j_gene: TRBJ1-2; abundance: few; d_gene: NA; v_gene: TRBV6-5; CDR3nt: TGTGCCAGCAGTTACACAGAGGAGGGTGGCTATGGCTACACCTTC; CDR3aa: CASSYTEEGGYGYTF
j_gene: TRBJ1-2; abundance: NA; d_gene: NA; v_gene: TRBV20-1; CDR3nt: TGCAGTGCTAGACGCTTGGCTAACTATGGCTACACCTTC; CDR3aa: CSARRLANYGYTF
j_gene: TRBJ2-1; abundance: few; d_gene: NA; v_gene: TRBV6-2/TRBV6-3; CDR3nt: TGTGCCAGCAGGCCGCGACCCCACAATGAGCAGTTCTTC; CDR3aa: CASRPRPHNEQFF
j_gene: TRBJ2-2; abundance: NA; d_gene: TRBD2; v_gene: TRBV11-3; CDR3nt: TGTGCCAGCAGCCCCCAATTATCTAGCGGGACCGGGGAGCTGTTTTTT; CDR3aa: CASSPQLSSGTGELFF
j_gene: TRBJ2-1; abundance: NA; d_gene: NA; v_gene: TRBV7-9; CDR3nt: TGTGCCAGCAGCTTCCCGGACAGTTACAATGAGCAGTTCTTC; CDR3aa: CASSFPDSYNEQFF
j_gene: TRBJ2-7; abundance: once; d_gene: NA; v_gene: TRBV4-1; CDR3nt: TGCGCCAGCAGCCAAGATGCCAGGGGTTACGAGCAGTACTTC; CDR3aa: CASSQDARGYEQYF
j_gene: TRBJ2-3; abundance: many; d_gene: NA; v_gene: TRBV29-1; CDR3nt: TGCAGCGTTCCTTGGGGCGAGGGTTCAGATACGCAGTATTTT; CDR3aa: CSVPWGEGSDTQYF
j_gene: TRBJ2-1; abundance: few; d_gene: TRBD2; v_gene: TRBV20-1; CDR3nt: TGCAGTGGACTAGCGGGAGGTTACAATGAGCAGTTCTTC; CDR3aa: CSGLAGGYNEQFF
j_gene: TRBJ2-3; abundance: many; d_gene: TRBD1; v_gene: TRBV3-1; CDR3nt: TGTGCCAGCAGCCGAGTCCCAGGGGGCCGGGGCACAGATACGCAGTATTTT; CDR3aa: CASSRVPGGRGTDTQYF
j_gene: TRBJ2-3; abundance: few; d_gene: NA; v_gene: TRBV10-3; CDR3nt: TGTGCTGTCGGGGTCGCAGATACGCAGTATTTT; CDR3aa: CAVGVADTQYF
j_gene: TRBJ1-5; abundance: few; d_gene: NA; v_gene: TRBV4-1; CDR3nt: TGCGCCAGCAGCCAAGGGACAGTAGGGGATCAGCCCCAGCATTTT; CDR3aa: CASSQGTVGDQPQHF
j_gene: TRBJ2-3; abundance: NA; d_gene: NA; v_gene: TRBV29-1; CDR3nt: TGCAGCGTTGAAAGCTTTTCCACAGATACGCAGTATTTT; CDR3aa: CSVESFSTDTQYF
j_gene: TRBJ2-7; abundance: few; d_gene: NA; v_gene: TRBV11-2; CDR3nt: TGTGCCAGCAGTGAGGGGCAGCTGCCCTACGAGCAGTACTTC; CDR3aa: CASSEGQLPYEQYF
j_gene: TRBJ2-7; abundance: NA; d_gene: TRBD1; v_gene: TRBV5-6; CDR3nt: TGTGCCAGCAGCTTAGCCGGGACAGGGGACTACGAGCAGTACTTC; CDR3aa: CASSLAGTGDYEQYF
j_gene: TRBJ2-1; abundance: NA; d_gene: TRBD2; v_gene: TRBV4-2; CDR3nt: TGTGCCAGCAGCCAAGATGTTAGCGGGAGACCCTACAATGAGCAGTTCTTC; CDR3aa: CASSQDVSGRPYNEQFF